This is a list of T cell receptor beta chains from one sample in a study of graft-versus-host responses after intestinal transplantation. TCRdb keeps only in-frame clones here, not all; method: immunoSEQ multiplex PCR. The sample lists about 5,200 clones, over 55% seen once, with 10% to 15% in the top ten. The sample here was ileum tissue, taken 254 days after intestinal transplant. The receptors originated from a human patient who received an intestinal transplant, so some T cells may come from the graft donor. The CDR3 runs from the conserved cysteine through the conserved F or W. D genes are given only for firm matches. Not every row has a clone size; where given, it reads once, few, many or a size class.

d_call	v_call	j_call	clone_size	cdr3_aa	cdr3_nt
TRBD1	TRBV12-5	TRBJ1-1	-	CASGPGTGGSKNTEAFF	TGTGCTAGTGGTCCCGGGACAGGGGGCTCTAAGAACACTGAAGCTTTCTTT
TRBD2	TRBV4-3	TRBJ2-5	-	CASSQERGGQETQYF	TGCGCCAGCAGCCAAGAGCGGGGGGGCCAAGAGACCCAGTACTTC
-	TRBV12-5	TRBJ2-3	-	CASEKPWGEGTDTQYF	TGTGCTAGTGAAAAGCCGTGGGGGGAGGGCACAGATACGCAGTATTTT
-	TRBV27	TRBJ2-1	-	CASSFGRVNEQFF	TGTGCCAGCAGTTTTGGTCGCGTCAATGAGCAGTTCTTC
TRBD2	TRBV2	TRBJ2-3	-	CASSEGGGALDTQYF	TGTGCCAGCAGTGAAGGCGGGGGGGCCTTAGATACGCAGTATTTT
-	TRBV27	TRBJ1-5	-	CASSPYNQPQHF	TGTGCCAGCAGCCCCTACAATCAGCCCCAGCATTTT
TRBD1	TRBV29-1	TRBJ1-2	-	CSVKTGDSNYGYTF	TGCAGCGTGAAGACAGGGGACTCTAACTATGGCTACACCTTC
-	TRBV16	TRBJ2-3	few	CASSPTGLLTTDTQYF	TGTGCCAGCAGCCCGACGGGACTTCTTACCACAGATACGCAGTATTTT
-	TRBV5-1	TRBJ1-2	few	CASSPSGGIYYGYTF	TGCGCCAGCAGCCCCTCCGGGGGGATCTATTATGGCTACACCTTC
TRBD2	TRBV30	TRBJ2-1	few	CAWNRGLAGTEQFF	TGTGCCTGGAATAGGGGACTAGCGGGAACTGAGCAGTTCTTC
-	TRBV5-4	TRBJ1-5	once	CASSLCGHGWSNQPQHF	TGTGCCAGCAGCTTGTGTGGACATGGATGGAGCAATCAGCCCCAGCATTTT
TRBD1	TRBV6-5	TRBJ2-3	few	CASSSPGQLQYF	TGTGCCAGCAGTAGTCCGGGACAGCTGCAGTATTTT
TRBD2	TRBV7-4	TRBJ2-1	large	CASSFRLAGYNEQFF	TGTGCCAGCAGCTTTAGGCTAGCGGGGTACAATGAGCAGTTCTTC
-	TRBV21-1	TRBJ1-2	few	CASSIRTGKANYGYTF	TGTGCCAGCAGCATAAGGACAGGGAAAGCTAACTATGGCTACACCTTC
TRBD2	TRBV11-3	TRBJ2-3	few	CASSAQAGGLTDTQYF	TGTGCCAGCAGCGCGCAAGCGGGGGGGTTGACAGATACGCAGTATTTT